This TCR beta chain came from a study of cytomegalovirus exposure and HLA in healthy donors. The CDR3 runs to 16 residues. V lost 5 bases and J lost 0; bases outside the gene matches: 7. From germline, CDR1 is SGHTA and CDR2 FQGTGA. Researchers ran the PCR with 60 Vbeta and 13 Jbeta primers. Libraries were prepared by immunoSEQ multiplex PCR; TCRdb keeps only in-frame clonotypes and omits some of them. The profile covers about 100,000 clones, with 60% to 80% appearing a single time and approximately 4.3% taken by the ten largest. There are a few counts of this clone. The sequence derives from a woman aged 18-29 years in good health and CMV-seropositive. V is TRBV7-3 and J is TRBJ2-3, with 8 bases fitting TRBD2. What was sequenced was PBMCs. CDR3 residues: CASSPRGGVSTDTQYF. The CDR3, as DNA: TGTGCCAGCAGCCCACGGGGGGGGGTAAGCACAGATACGCAGTATTTT.